These 14 T cell receptor beta chains originate from one sample sequenced in a study of shared clonotypes between healthy human individuals. This table comes from immunoSEQ multiplex PCR, and its TCRdb copy is limited to in-frame clones, with some not included. Of some 89,000 clones listed, roughly two thirds are singletons. The material sequenced was memory CD8+ T cells sorted from blood. Regarding subset: CD45RO+ cells pooled with CCR7-negative TemRA cells. The receptors were gathered from a man under 40 in good health.

This clone was observed a handful of times. The chain couples TRBV28 to TRBJ2-5, with D perhaps matching TRBD1 (6 bases). Per the germline V gene, CDR1 is MDHEN and CDR2 is SYDVKM. CDR3 length: 17 amino acids. V was cut by 5 bases and J by 5 bases, with 24 bases left in between. The CDR3 DNA reads as TGTGCCAGCAGTCACAGCCGAGAGGGGGACACAGTGGAGACCCAGTACTTC. Encoded protein: CASSHSREGDTVETQYF.

This chain uses TRBV11-2 with TRBJ2-7; no clear D gene. V lost 3 bases and J 4 bases, leaving 4 bases between the germline ends. The CDR3 length is 11 residues. The germline V gene encodes CDR1 SGHAT and CDR2 FQNNGV. The DNA for the CDR3 is TGTGCCAGCAGCTTTAGTTACGAGCAGTACTTC. This gives the protein CASSFSYEQYF.

The J gene is TRBJ2-3, the V gene TRBV2; D is unclear. The CDR3 totals 10 residues. In germline, CDR1 is SNHLY, CDR2 FYNNEI. V shed 8 bases and J shed 4 bases, with 4 bases lying between them. In DNA form, the CDR3 reads TGTGCCAGCTCATCAGATACGCAGTATTTT. Translating it yields CASSSDTQYF.

J is TRBJ2-3 and V is TRBV9; 8 bases are shared with TRBD2. Per the germline V gene, CDR1 is SGDLS and CDR2 is YYNGEE. CDR3 length: 16 amino acids. The V gene end was trimmed by 4 bases and the J gene end by 0 bases; junction bases not matched to a gene: 7. In DNA, the CDR3 is TGTGCCAGCAGCCGAAATAGCGGGACGAGCACAGATACGCAGTATTTT. It specifies CASSRNSGTSTDTQYF.

The chain joins TRBV4-3 to TRBJ2-1, with 9 bases fitting TRBD2. Germline assignment: CDR1 LGHNA and CDR2 YSLEER. With V trimmed by 4 bases and J by 5 bases, 3 bases remained unmatched. The CDR3 consists of 14 residues. The CDR3: CASSRLADNNEQFF. The CDR3 coding sequence is TGCGCCAGCAGCCGACTAGCGGATAACAATGAGCAGTTCTTC.

The V and J genes are TRBV4-3 and TRBJ2-7; 11 bases match TRBD2. This CDR3 has 22 residues. V lost 4 bases, J lost 0 bases, and 23 bases stayed unmatched. Germline V CDR1 and CDR2: LGHNA, YSLEER. CDR3 amino acids: CASSLGWGGRRLAGFRSYEQYF. The CDR3, as DNA: TGCGCCAGCAGCCTAGGGTGGGGGGGGAGAAGACTAGCGGGATTTCGCTCCTACGAGCAGTACTTC.

V is TRBV10-2 and J is TRBJ2-5, with no clear D. The V gene's germline CDR1 is WSHSY and CDR2 SAAADI. The germline V and J ends were trimmed by 2 bases and 2 bases, with 6 bases remaining between them. The CDR3 is made up of 13 amino acids. The CDR3 protein is CASSEDTQETQYF. In DNA form, the CDR3 reads TGCGCCAGCAGTGAGGACACTCAAGAGACCCAGTACTTC.

This clone came up once. This chain joins TRBV7-2 and TRBJ2-5; D is undetermined. Germline V gene sequence: CDR1 SGHTA, CDR2 FQGNSA. The ends were cut back, 2 bases at V and 2 bases at J, with 15 bases in the middle. The length of the CDR3 is 16 residues. Here the CDR3 DNA reads TGTGCCAGCAGCTTACGGTCGGAATCGTATCAAGAGACCCAGTACTTC. Translated: CASSLRSESYQETQYF.

This clone has only one observation. The gene calls are TRBV28 and TRBJ1-2; the match to TRBD1 covers 7 bases. This CDR3 has 14 residues. Unmatched junction bases numbered 11, after V lost 9 bases and J lost 4 bases. Per the germline V gene, CDR1 is MDHEN and CDR2 is SYDVKM. This chain's CDR3 is CASKAGQLIYGYTF. In nucleotides, the CDR3 is TGTGCCAGTAAAGCGGGACAGCTAATCTATGGCTACACCTTC.

V usage is TRBV7-8 and J usage is TRBJ1-5, with 8 bases matching TRBD1. V was clipped by 1 base and J by 6 bases; unmatched bases: 2. Germline V gene sequence: CDR1 SGHVS, CDR2 FQNEAQ. CDR3 length: 14 amino acids. CDR3 residues: CASSLGQGSQPQHF. CDR3 DNA sequence: TGTGCCAGCAGCTTAGGACAGGGGAGTCAGCCCCAGCATTTT.

This clone has just one count. V usage is TRBV6-6 and J usage is TRBJ2-1, with D perhaps matching TRBD2 (5 bases). This CDR3 comprises 14 residues. The V end was cut by 2 bases, the J end by 3 bases, with 8 bases between. Germline V gene sequence: CDR1 MNHNY, CDR2 SVGAGI (reference sequence). The CDR3 nucleotides are TGTGCCAGCAGTTACACGGGGAACTACAATGAGCAGTTCTTC. Translated: CASSYTGNYNEQFF.

The chain carries TRBV7-9 and TRBJ2-5; the D gene is possibly TRBD2 (5 bases). Per germline, CDR1 SEHNR and CDR2 FQNEAQ (reference sequence). Trimming removed 5 bases at V and 2 bases at J, with 12 bases between. The CDR3 spans 14 residues. CDR3 residues: CASSLLEGQETQYF. Written as DNA, the CDR3 is TGTGCCAGCAGCCTACTAGAGGGTCAAGAGACCCAGTACTTC.

The chain employs TRBV7-9 and TRBJ2-1, with TRBD1 matching 7 bases. CDR1 and CDR2 from the germline V gene are SEHNR and FQNEAQ (reference sequence). The CDR3 runs 17 residues. With V trimmed by 0 bases and J by 2 bases, 7 bases remained unmatched. This chain's CDR3 is CASSLAWTGSPYNEQFF. CDR3 bases: TGTGCCAGCAGCTTAGCCTGGACAGGAAGCCCCTACAATGAGCAGTTCTTC.

About this clone itself: A far more abundant clone sits one base away, making this likely a read error. The sample holds other DNA sequences that translate to the same CDR3. This rearrangement joins TRBV28 to TRBJ2-7; D not certain. The CDR3 is 12 amino acids. The V and J ends lost 3 bases and 3 bases respectively, with 6 bases between them. Germline V lookup: CDR1 MDHEN, CDR2 SYDVKM. The CDR3 DNA sequence: TGTGCCAGCAGTTTGTTAGACTACGAGCAGTACTTC. Translating it yields CASSLLDYEQYF.